One and the same sample provided the 26 T cell receptor beta chains below, sequenced in a study of early T cells in non-severe SARS-CoV-2 infection. TCRdb analysed the 5' RACE reads with MiXCR anew, one entry per CDR3 protein. The sample carries about 33,000 distinct CDR3 sequences, around 7% recorded once. The sequenced material came from whole blood. The receptors were gathered from an adult who was a healthcare worker with PCR-confirmed SARS-CoV-2 infection or an uninfected control (not recorded which).

This clonotype was detected many times. V usage is TRBV7-3 and J usage is TRBJ2-6; TRBD1 matches at 9 bases. Germline V gene sequence: CDR1 SGHTA, CDR2 FQGTGA. CDR3 size: 17 residues. V lost 5 bases and J lost 4; bases outside the gene matches: 9. The CDR3: CASSRPGTGRGANVLTF. In nucleotides, the CDR3 is TGTGCCAGCAGCCGTCCCGGGACAGGGAGAGGGGCCAACGTCCTGACTTTC. Drawing the rest from reference TRBV7-3 and TRBJ2-6, the complete variable domain is GAGVSQTPSNKVTEKGKYVELRCDPISGHTALYWYRQSLGQGPEFLIYFQGTGAADDSGLPNDRFFAVRPEGSVSTLKIQRTERGDSAVYLCASSRPGTGRGANVLTFGAGSRLTVL.

This clonotype was picked up many times. J is TRBJ2-7 and V is TRBV4-2; 13 bases agree with TRBD2. Germline-derived CDR1 and CDR2 are LGHNA and YNFKEQ. Trimming at V came to 4 bases and at J to 6 bases, leaving 9 bases not matched to a gene. CDR3 size: 16 residues. The CDR3, as DNA: TGTGCCAGCAGCCTCCGACTAGCGGGAGGTACATCCGAGCAGTACTTC. Its translation is CASSLRLAGGTSEQYF.

This chain connects TRBV9 to TRBJ2-1, with a weak D call TRBD2 (5 bases). The CDR3 sequence is 13 residues long. The V and J ends lost 1 base and 9 bases respectively, with 11 bases between them. Germline assignment: CDR1 SGDLS and CDR2 YYNGEE. CDR3 protein: CASSVRTGSEQFF. CDR3 bases: TGTGCCAGCAGCGTAAGGACTGGGAGTGAGCAGTTCTTC.

This clonotype was counted only a few times. The chain joins TRBV4-1 to TRBJ2-3, with D possibly being TRBD1 (5 bases). Germline V gene data show CDR1 as MGHRA and CDR2 as YSYEKL. The CDR3 has 14 amino acids. Trimming pared 5 bases from V and 0 bases from J, leaving 9 bases between. The CDR3, as DNA: TGCGCCAGCAGCGGCGACAGTAGCACAGATACGCAGTATTTT. Translation: CASSGDSSTDTQYF.

This clonotype was counted ten times or more. The chain links TRBV10-3 to TRBJ1-2; TRBD1 matches at 9 bases. There are 14 residues in the CDR3. Germline V gene lookup returns CDR1 ENHRY and CDR2 SYGVKD. V trimming: 6 bases; J trimming: 5 bases; junction bases outside the gene matches: 7. The CDR3: CAIRGDREIYGYTF. CDR3 coding DNA: TGTGCCATCAGGGGGGACAGGGAGATATATGGCTACACCTTC.

There are a few counts of this clonotype. This chain links TRBV20-1 with TRBJ1-5, with D unresolved. This CDR3 has 13 residues. V dropped 0 bases and J dropped 8 bases, with 11 bases sitting between them. Germline CDR1 DFQATT, CDR2 SNEGSKA (reference sequence). CDR3 loop: CSAREGGYKPQHF. In DNA form, the CDR3 reads TGCAGTGCTAGAGAAGGAGGCTACAAGCCCCAGCATTTT.

This clonotype was seen ten or more times. This rearrangement joins TRBV25-1 to TRBJ2-2; D gene uncertain. Germline V CDR1 and CDR2: MGHDK, SYGVNS. The V and J ends lost 6 bases and 0 bases respectively, with 11 bases between them. The CDR3 has 15 residues. CDR3 amino acids: CASSSGVPNTGELFF. Here the CDR3 DNA reads TGTGCCAGCAGCAGTGGGGTTCCGAACACCGGGGAGCTGTTTTTT.

This chain uses TRBV20-1 with TRBJ2-3, with 9 bases matching TRBD1. With V trimmed by 0 bases and J by 4 bases, 5 bases remained unmatched. This CDR3 region has 15 residues. CDR1 and CDR2 from the germline V gene are DFQATT and SNEGSKA (reference sequence). The CDR3 nucleotides read TGCAGTGCTAGAGACGGACAGGGGCGAGCAGATACGCAGTATTTT. Amino acids: CSARDGQGRADTQYF.

The V call is TRBV29-1, the J call TRBJ2-7; 12 bases agree with TRBD1. CDR1 is SQVTM and CDR2 is ANQGSEA in the germline V gene. The CDR3 loop spans 12 amino acids. Trimming at V came to 7 bases and at J to 6 bases, leaving 4 bases not matched to a gene. CDR3 DNA sequence: TGCAGCGCGGGACAGGGGGCGATCGAGCAGTACTTC. It is translated as CSAGQGAIEQYF.

This clonotype was counted at least ten times. This chain uses TRBV7-9 with TRBJ1-2, with D uncertain. V was pared by 5 bases and J by 3 bases, with 19 bases between. Germline CDR1 SEHNR, CDR2 FQNEAQ (reference sequence). The CDR3 consists of 16 residues. Here the CDR3 reads CASSPPDPLRDYGYTF. CDR3 bases: TGTGCCAGCAGCCCACCAGACCCCCTACGGGACTATGGCTACACCTTC.

CDR3 bases: TGTGCCAGCAGTTTAGGTGGGGCAGGTGGAACAGATACGCAGTATTTT. Protein sequence: CASSLGGAGGTDTQYF. The chain combines TRBV28 with TRBJ2-3; weak D call: TRBD1 (5 bases). Trimming took off 2 bases at V and 3 bases at J, with 15 bases between the two ends. Germline assignment: CDR1 MDHEN and CDR2 SYDVKM. CDR3 size: 16 residues.

The J gene is TRBJ2-1, the V gene TRBV28; D remains unclear. The germline V and J ends were trimmed by 3 bases and 5 bases, with 23 bases remaining between them. The germline CDR1 and CDR2 sequences are MDHEN and SYDVKM. The CDR3 covers 18 residues. The DNA of the CDR3 is TGTGCCAGCAGTTTCACACGAATTCATGGATTAAGGAACAATGAGCAGTTCTTC. Its protein product is CASSFTRIHGLRNNEQFF.

This clonotype was picked up many times. The chain combines TRBV11-2 with TRBJ2-1, with 15 bases that match TRBD2. CDR3 length equals 17 residues. V shed 0 bases and J 8 bases; nucleotides not matched to a gene: 5. Germline V CDR1 and CDR2: SGHAT, FQNNGV. This CDR3 reads CASSLDPGLAGGDEQFF. The CDR3 DNA reads as TGTGCCAGCAGCTTAGACCCGGGACTAGCGGGAGGCGATGAGCAGTTCTTC. Together with reference TRBV11-2 and TRBJ2-1, the CDR3 gives the full variable domain: EAGVAQSPRYKIIEKRQSVAFWCNPISGHATLYWYQQILGQGPKLLIQFQNNGVVDDSQLPKDRFSAERLKGVDSTLKIQPAKLEDSAVYLCASSLDPGLAGGDEQFFGPGTRLTVL.

The chain uses TRBV25-1 and TRBJ1-1; possibly TRBD1 for D (6 bases). The CDR3 sequence is 12 residues long. CDR1 is MGHDK and CDR2 is SYGVNS in the germline V gene. The V end lost 3 bases, the J end lost 8 bases, and 10 bases lay between the germline ends. The CDR3 sequence is CASSEVDREAFF. CDR3 nucleotide sequence: TGTGCCAGCAGTGAGGTCGACAGGGAAGCTTTCTTT.

This clonotype was recorded many times. V usage is TRBV10-3 and J usage is TRBJ1-5; the match to TRBD1 covers 9 bases. J lost 7 bases, V lost 6 bases, and 16 bases had no gene match. The CDR3 is 17 residues long. Germline V lookup: CDR1 ENHRY, CDR2 SYGVKD. The CDR3 coding sequence is TGTGCCATCAGCCAGAAAATTATCGGGACAGGGAACCAGCCCCAGCATTTT. As protein: CAISQKIIGTGNQPQHF.

In its sample, this clonotype was seen many times. The genes are TRBV6-2 or TRBV6-3 and TRBJ1-1, with TRBD1 matching over 8 bases. The ends lost 4 bases at V and 2 bases at J; junction bases unmatched: 9. Germline V gives CDR1 MNHEY, CDR2 SVGEGT. The CDR3 sequence is 16 residues long. Here the CDR3 DNA reads TGTGCCAGCAGTTCTTTCCCAGGGGGCTCAAACACTGAAGCTTTCTTT. Translating it yields CASSSFPGGSNTEAFF.

This clonotype was seen at least ten times. The J gene is TRBJ2-1, the V gene TRBV20-1; tentative D call: TRBD2 (5 bases). Germline V gene data show CDR1 as DFQATT and CDR2 as SNEGSKA (reference sequence). V was shortened by 0 bases and J by 13 bases, with 19 bases between the two germline ends. CDR3 length equals 14 residues. CDR3 in amino acids: CSARDRLARVAQFF. The CDR3 coding sequence is TGCAGTGCTAGAGATCGCCTAGCCCGTGTGGCCCAGTTCTTC.

The rearrangement links TRBV11-1 to TRBJ2-1; no reliable D call. Trimming cost V 1 base and J 6 bases, with 7 bases left between them. Germline V gives CDR1 SGHAT, CDR2 FQDESV (reference sequence). The CDR3 spans 13 residues. The CDR3, as DNA: TGTGCCAGCAGCTTAGGGGCATTCAATGAGCAGTTCTTC. The encoded protein is CASSLGAFNEQFF.

This sequence joins TRBV5-1 and TRBJ1-4; no reliable D call. V was trimmed by 1 base and J by 4 bases, leaving 11 bases between them. Germline V gene sequence: CDR1 SGHRS, CDR2 YFSETQ. The CDR3 contains 15 residues. The CDR3 spells CASSLSGPLNEKLFF. In DNA form, the CDR3 reads TGCGCCAGCAGCTTGTCCGGCCCGCTTAATGAAAAACTGTTTTTT.

The CDR3 here is CASSANYEQYF. In nucleotides, the CDR3 is TGTGCCAGCAGTGCCAACTACGAGCAGTACTTC. J is TRBJ2-7 and V is TRBV6-1; D gene ambiguous. Trimming took off 4 bases at V and 3 bases at J, with 4 bases between the two ends. The CDR3 runs to 11 residues. Germline values: CDR1 MNHNS, CDR2 SASEGT.

This clonotype was detected a few times. The chain carries TRBV28 and TRBJ2-2; D ambiguous. The CDR3 spans 18 residues. V was pared by 4 bases and J by 7 bases, with 25 bases between. The germline V gene has CDR1 MDHEN and CDR2 SYDVKM. The CDR3, as DNA: TGTGCCAGCAGTTCCTATCCGTTGACTCATCGTTTGGGCGGGGAGCTGTTTTTT. Residues: CASSSYPLTHRLGGELFF.

This clonotype was detected a few times. The V and J genes are TRBV10-3 and TRBJ2-3; 14 nucleotides line up with TRBD2. J lost 3 bases, V lost 8 bases, and 4 bases had no gene match. In germline, CDR1 is ENHRY, CDR2 SYGVKD. The CDR3 sequence is 15 residues long. CDR3 bases: TGTGCCATCGGGACTAGCGGGAGTCTTACAGATACGCAGTATTTT. This codes for CAIGTSGSLTDTQYF.

This clonotype was detected a few times. The CDR3: CAWSVLAGVGETQYF. The CDR3 coding sequence is TGTGCCTGGAGTGTACTAGCGGGAGTTGGGGAGACCCAGTACTTC. This rearrangement joins TRBV30 to TRBJ2-5; 11 bases line up with TRBD2. J was trimmed by 5 bases and V by 0 bases; bases with no gene match: 5. Germline V gives CDR1 GTSNPN, CDR2 SVGIG (reference sequence). This CDR3 comprises 15 residues.

Of note for this clonotype: This may stem from a read error, because a much larger clone lies one nucleotide away. V usage is TRBV28 and J usage is TRBJ2-3, with 7 bases identical to TRBD1. CDR1 MDHEN and CDR2 SYDVKM come from the germline V gene. V was pared by 6 bases and J by 1 base, with 13 bases of the junction left unmatched. CDR3 length: 17 amino acids. The CDR3 protein is CASSLASGGTGTDTQYF. The CDR3 coding sequence is TGTGCCAGCAGCCTGGCGTCAGGGGGAACTGGCACAGATACGCAGTATTTT.

There are many counts of this clonotype. This rearrangement joins TRBV11-3 to TRBJ2-3, with D perhaps being TRBD1 or TRBD2 (5 bases each). The CDR3 covers 16 residues. Germline CDR1 SGHNT, CDR2 YENEEA. Trimming left V 5 bases short and J 2 bases short, with 17 bases between. The CDR3 region has the DNA TGTGCCAGCAGCCTCCGCCAGGGACCTTTCACAGATACGCAGTATTTT. Its protein is CASSLRQGPFTDTQYF.

This clonotype has a handful of counts. The chain joins TRBV28 to TRBJ1-1; D may be TRBD1 (6 bases). This CDR3 has 16 amino acids. V lost 2 bases and J 3 bases, leaving 16 bases between the germline ends. The germline gives CDR1 MDHEN, CDR2 SYDVKM. Here the CDR3 reads CASSLATGLGDTEAFF. In DNA, the CDR3 is TGTGCCAGCAGTTTAGCCACAGGGTTGGGAGACACTGAAGCTTTCTTT. The full variable domain, in which reference TRBV28 and TRBJ1-1 provide the parts outside the CDR3, is DVKVTQSSRYLVKRTGEKVFLECVQDMDHENMFWYRQDPGLGLRLIYFSYDVKMKEKGDIPEGYSVSREKKERFSLILESASTNQTSMYLCASSLATGLGDTEAFFGQGTRLTVV.